The sample holds a few counts of the clone carrying this T cell receptor (beta chain). Its antigen is unidentified. This CDR3 has 13 residues. CDR1 and CDR2 from the germline V gene are SGHTA and FQGNSA. V shed 1 base and J shed 10 bases, with 8 bases lying between them. Each CDR3 protein is one row after TCRdb ran MiXCR on the 5' RACE reads. The sample holds 400,000 or so distinct CDR3 sequences, 15% to 20% seen once. The data derive from a study of T-cell memory formation after mild COVID-19. Across the study: Clusters of TCRs were largely donor specific.

Study findings and constraints: Cross-reactive memory seemingly joined, as some responding clones were found in pre-infection memory. Contracting CD8+ clones were enriched in EMRA, CD4+ mainly in CM and EM.

Sequenced input: PBMCs or a T cell subset sorted from them (not recorded which). The chain combines TRBV7-2 with TRBJ1-6; D perhaps matches TRBD1 (5 bases). This receptor was identified in an adult woman who had mild COVID-19 (a few samples of this study predate the infection). Cell type and time point are not known. The CDR3 nucleotides are TGTGCCAGCAGCTTAGAGAAGGGGTCACCCCTCCACTTT. Amino acids: CASSLEKGSPLHF.